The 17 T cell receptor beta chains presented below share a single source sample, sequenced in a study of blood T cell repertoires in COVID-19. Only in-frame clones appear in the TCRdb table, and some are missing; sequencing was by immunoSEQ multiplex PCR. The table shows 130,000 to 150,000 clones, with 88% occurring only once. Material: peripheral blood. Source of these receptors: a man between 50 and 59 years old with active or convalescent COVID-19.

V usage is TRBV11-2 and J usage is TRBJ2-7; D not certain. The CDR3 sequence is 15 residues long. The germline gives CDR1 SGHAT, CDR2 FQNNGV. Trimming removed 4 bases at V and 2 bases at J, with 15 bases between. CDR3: CASSSELMIAYEQYF. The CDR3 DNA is TGTGCCAGCAGCTCGGAACTAATGATAGCCTACGAGCAGTACTTC.

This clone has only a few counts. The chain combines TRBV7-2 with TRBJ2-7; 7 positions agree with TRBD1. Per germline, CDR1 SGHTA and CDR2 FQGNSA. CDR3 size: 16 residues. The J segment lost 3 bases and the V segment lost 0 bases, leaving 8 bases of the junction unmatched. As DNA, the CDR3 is TGTGCCAGCAGCTTAGCGACAGGGTTAGGTATCTACGAGCAGTACTTC. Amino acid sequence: CASSLATGLGIYEQYF.

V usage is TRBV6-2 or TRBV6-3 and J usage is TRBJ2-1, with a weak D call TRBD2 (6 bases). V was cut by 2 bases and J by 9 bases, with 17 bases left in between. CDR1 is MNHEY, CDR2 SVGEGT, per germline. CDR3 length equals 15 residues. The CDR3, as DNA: TGTGCCAGCAGTTACGGCCTCGCGGGGTCGGGTGAGCAGTTCTTC. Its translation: CASSYGLAGSGEQFF.

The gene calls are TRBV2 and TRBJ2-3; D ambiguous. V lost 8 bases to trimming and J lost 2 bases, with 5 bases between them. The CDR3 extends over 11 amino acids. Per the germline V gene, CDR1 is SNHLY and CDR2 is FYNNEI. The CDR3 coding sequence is TGTGCCAGCGGAGACACAGATACGCAGTATTTT. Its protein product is CASGDTDTQYF.

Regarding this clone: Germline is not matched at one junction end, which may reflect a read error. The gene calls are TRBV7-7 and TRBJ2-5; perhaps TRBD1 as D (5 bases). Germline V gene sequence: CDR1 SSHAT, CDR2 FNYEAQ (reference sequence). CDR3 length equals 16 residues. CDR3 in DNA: TGTGCTAGCAGCTTAGATGAGACAGCCTATCAAGAGACCCAGTACTTC. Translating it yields CASSLDETAYQETQYF.

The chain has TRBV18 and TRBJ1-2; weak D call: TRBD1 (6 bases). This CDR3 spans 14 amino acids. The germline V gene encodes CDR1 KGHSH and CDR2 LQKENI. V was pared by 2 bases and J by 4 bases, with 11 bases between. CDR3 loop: CASSPKEGGYGYTF. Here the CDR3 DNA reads TGTGCCAGCTCACCAAAAGAAGGGGGCTATGGCTACACCTTC.

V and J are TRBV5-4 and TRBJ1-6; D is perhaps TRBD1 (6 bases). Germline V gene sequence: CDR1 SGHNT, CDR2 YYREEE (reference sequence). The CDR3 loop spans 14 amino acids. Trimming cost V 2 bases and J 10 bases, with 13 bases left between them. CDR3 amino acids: CASSLQQGGSPLHF. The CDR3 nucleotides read TGTGCCAGCAGCTTACAACAGGGTGGCTCACCCCTCCACTTT.

CDR3 in DNA: TGTGCCAGTAGTATAGCGGGAGTCCCATACAATGAGCAGTTCTTC. Encoded protein: CASSIAGVPYNEQFF. The rearrangement uses TRBV19 and TRBJ2-1; the D gene is possibly TRBD2 (6 bases). This CDR3 region has 15 residues. CDR1 and CDR2 from the germline V gene are LNHDA and SQIVND (reference sequence). V gave up 1 base and J gave up 4 bases, with 11 bases separating them.

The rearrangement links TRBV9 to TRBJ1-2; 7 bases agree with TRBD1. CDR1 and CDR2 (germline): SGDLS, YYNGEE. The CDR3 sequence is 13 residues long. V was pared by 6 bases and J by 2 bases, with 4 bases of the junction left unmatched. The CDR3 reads CASKRGQNYGYTF. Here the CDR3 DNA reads TGTGCCAGCAAAAGGGGACAGAACTATGGCTACACCTTC.

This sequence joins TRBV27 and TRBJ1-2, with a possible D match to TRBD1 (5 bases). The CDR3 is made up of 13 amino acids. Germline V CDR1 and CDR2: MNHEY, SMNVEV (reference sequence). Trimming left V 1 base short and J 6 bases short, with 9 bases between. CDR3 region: CASSLLGGDGYTF. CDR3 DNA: TGTGCCAGCAGTTTATTGGGGGGGGATGGCTACACCTTC.

The CDR3 sequence: CATSRAGTSGTGEQYF. The CDR3, as DNA: TGTGCCACCAGTCGCGCCGGGACTAGCGGTACCGGCGAGCAGTACTTC. V usage is TRBV24-1 and J usage is TRBJ2-7, with 11 bases that match TRBD2. Germline CDR1 KGHDR, CDR2 SFDVKD. V gave up 6 bases and J gave up 6 bases; unmatched junction bases: 12. This CDR3 spans 16 amino acids.

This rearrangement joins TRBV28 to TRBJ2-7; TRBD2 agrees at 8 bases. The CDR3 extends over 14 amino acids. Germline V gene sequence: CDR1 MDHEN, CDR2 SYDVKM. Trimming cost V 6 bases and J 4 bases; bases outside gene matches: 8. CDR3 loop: CASSTPGRAYEQYF. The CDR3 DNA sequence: TGTGCCAGCAGCACCCCCGGGAGGGCTTACGAGCAGTACTTC.

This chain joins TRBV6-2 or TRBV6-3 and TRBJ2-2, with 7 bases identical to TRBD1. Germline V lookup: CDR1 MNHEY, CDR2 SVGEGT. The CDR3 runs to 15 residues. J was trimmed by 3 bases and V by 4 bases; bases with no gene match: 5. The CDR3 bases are TGTGCCAGCAGTTCCTCCGGGACAGACACCGGGGAGCTGTTTTTT. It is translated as CASSSSGTDTGELFF.

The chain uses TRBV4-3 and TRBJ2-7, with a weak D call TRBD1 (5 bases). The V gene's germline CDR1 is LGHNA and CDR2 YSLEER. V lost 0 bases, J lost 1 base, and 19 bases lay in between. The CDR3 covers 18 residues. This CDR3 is CASSQDPPQGGRSYEQYF. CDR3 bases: TGCGCCAGCAGCCAAGATCCACCCCAGGGCGGTCGATCCTACGAGCAGTACTTC.

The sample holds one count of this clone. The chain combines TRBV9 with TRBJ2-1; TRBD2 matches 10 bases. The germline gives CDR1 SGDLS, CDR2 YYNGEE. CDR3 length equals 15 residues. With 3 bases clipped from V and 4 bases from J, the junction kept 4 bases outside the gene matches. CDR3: CASSETSGPYNEQFF. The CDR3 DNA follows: TGTGCCAGCAGCGAGACTAGCGGGCCTTACAATGAGCAGTTCTTC.

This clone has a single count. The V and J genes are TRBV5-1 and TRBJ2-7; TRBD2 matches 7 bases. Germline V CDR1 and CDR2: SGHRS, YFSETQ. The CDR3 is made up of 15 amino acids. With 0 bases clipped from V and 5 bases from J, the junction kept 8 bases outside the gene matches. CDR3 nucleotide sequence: TGCGCCAGCAGCTTGGCCGGGGGGACGAGGGACGAGCAGTACTTC. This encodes CASSLAGGTRDEQYF.

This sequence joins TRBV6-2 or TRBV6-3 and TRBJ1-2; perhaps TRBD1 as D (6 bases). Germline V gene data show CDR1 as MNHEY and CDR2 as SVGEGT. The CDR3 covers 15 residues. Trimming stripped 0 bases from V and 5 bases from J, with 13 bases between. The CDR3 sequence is CASSYSSGTLYGYTF. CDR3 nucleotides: TGTGCCAGCAGTTACTCATCCGGGACACTATATGGCTACACCTTC.